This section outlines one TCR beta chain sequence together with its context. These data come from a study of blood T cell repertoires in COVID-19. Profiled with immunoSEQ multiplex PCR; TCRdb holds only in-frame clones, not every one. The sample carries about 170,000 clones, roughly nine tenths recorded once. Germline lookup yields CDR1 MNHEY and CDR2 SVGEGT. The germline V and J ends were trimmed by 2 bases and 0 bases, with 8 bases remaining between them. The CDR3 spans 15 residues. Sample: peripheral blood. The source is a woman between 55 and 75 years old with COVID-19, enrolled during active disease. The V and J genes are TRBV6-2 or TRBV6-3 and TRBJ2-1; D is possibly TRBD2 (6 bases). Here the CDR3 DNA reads TGTGCCAGCAGTTACGGAGGGAGCTCCTACAATGAGCAGTTCTTC. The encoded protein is CASSYGGSSYNEQFF.